These T cell receptor beta chains were read from a single sample in a study of cytomegalovirus exposure and HLA in healthy donors. Assay used: immunoSEQ multiplex PCR; TCRdb lists only in-frame clones, some missing. The sample shows approximately 40,000 clones, around three fifths of them seen only once. Sequenced: PBMCs. These receptors all stem from a man aged 50 or older in good health and CMV-seropositive. Both conserved end residues are part of each CDR3. The D gene is left open where the match is weak. Expanded clones are given a class, and other clones once, few, many or no size at all.

v_gene,d_gene,abundance,j_gene,CDR3nt,CDR3aa
TRBV9,TRBD2,once,TRBJ2-1,TGTGCCAGCAGCCCCCGTGGTGGCGGGGGGGCAGGAGGAGAGCAGTTCTTC,CASSPRGGGGAGGEQFF
TRBV4-1,-,-,TRBJ2-5,TGCGCCAGCAGCCAAGATCCAGGGGCTTGGGAGACCCAGTACTTC,CASSQDPGAWETQYF
TRBV4-2,-,-,TRBJ1-2,TGTGCCAGCAGCCAAGATGGAAACCAGGGGTTCTATGGCTACACCTTC,CASSQDGNQGFYGYTF
TRBV2,-,once,TRBJ1-4,TGTGCCAGCAATAAGCAGGGTCCCTTTAATGAAAAACTGTTTTTT,CASNKQGPFNEKLFF
TRBV27,-,once,TRBJ2-1,TGTGCCAGCAGTTCGAACGGGGGCAATGAGCAGTTCTTC,CASSSNGGNEQFF
TRBV5-4,TRBD2,-,TRBJ2-5,TGTGCCAGCAGCTTGGATGGACTAGCGGGGGGGCAAGAGACCCAGTACTTC,CASSLDGLAGGQETQYF
TRBV10-3,-,-,TRBJ2-2,TGTGCCATCGGAGGAATAGAAGCGACGGCGGGACCCGGGGAGCTGTTTTTT,CAIGGIEATAGPGELFF
TRBV15,-,-,TRBJ1-1,TGTGCCACCAGCAGAGATTCAGGAAAAACTGAAGCTTTCTTT,CATSRDSGKTEAFF
TRBV5-6,-,-,TRBJ1-2,TGTGCCAGCAGCTTGGAACGGAGGTTCTATGGCTACACCTTC,CASSLERRFYGYTF
TRBV7-9,TRBD1,-,TRBJ1-2,TGTGCCAGCAGCCGGACAGGGTCGAGTTTGCCGGGAGGCTACACCTTC,CASSRTGSSLPGGYTF
TRBV18,-,-,TRBJ1-1,TGTGCCAGCTCTCTCTTCTCCGAGAGACAGAACACTGAAGCTTTCTTT,CASSLFSERQNTEAFF
TRBV15,-,few,TRBJ2-2,TGTGCCACCAGCAGAGGGTTGGGGGCCGGCGGGGAGCTGTTTTTT,CATSRGLGAGGELFF
TRBV4-2,TRBD2,-,TRBJ2-3,TGTGCCAGCAGTCAGACTAGCGGGGTAGGCACAGATACGCAGTATTTT,CASSQTSGVGTDTQYF
TRBV6-5,TRBD1,-,TRBJ2-7,TGTGCCAGCAGTTACGGGGGACAGACCTACGAGCAGTACTTC,CASSYGGQTYEQYF
TRBV28,-,-,TRBJ2-3,TGTGTTGTCAGGGGTAACGCAGATACGCAGTATTTT,CVVRGNADTQYF
TRBV27,TRBD1,-,TRBJ1-1,TGTGCCAGCAGACTATCTTGGACAGGAGTCACTGAAGCTTTCTTT,CASRLSWTGVTEAFF
TRBV5-6,-,-,TRBJ2-5,TGTGCCAGCAGCTTTGGGGCAGAGGAGACCCAGTACTTC,CASSFGAEETQYF
TRBV5-4,-,-,TRBJ2-3,TGTGCCAGCAGATCCCTTAGTCGGGTGGCGGATACGCAGTATTTT,CASRSLSRVADTQYF
TRBV9,TRBD2,-,TRBJ2-3,TGTGCCAGCAGGAGCGGGGGCAGCACAGATACGCAGTATTTT,CASRSGGSTDTQYF
TRBV6-6,TRBD2,once,TRBJ2-7,TGTGCCAGCACTAAAACAGGGGGACTAGCGTCCCACGAGCAGTACTTC,CASTKTGGLASHEQYF
TRBV9,-,-,TRBJ1-3,TGTGCCAGCAGCGTAGACTCGAGCTCTGGAAACACCATATATTTT,CASSVDSSSGNTIYF
TRBV5-4,TRBD1,-,TRBJ2-7,TGTGCCAGCAGCTACCGACAGGGCTGGGAGCAGTACTTC,CASSYRQGWEQYF
TRBV6-1,TRBD1,few,TRBJ1-1,TGTGCTGTAGGGGGCAACACTGAAGCTTTCTTT,CAVGGNTEAFF
TRBV10-3,TRBD1,few,TRBJ1-1,TGTGCCATCAGGGAGACAGGGGGCACTGAAGCTTTCTTT,CAIRETGGTEAFF
TRBV4-3,TRBD1,-,TRBJ1-6,TGCGCCAGCAGCCAAGATCGACAGGGGAGTTATTCACCCCTCCACTTT,CASSQDRQGSYSPLHF
TRBV2,TRBD2,few,TRBJ2-5,TGTGCCAGCGGAAGTGCGGGGGGGGAGACCCAGTACTTC,CASGSAGGETQYF